This T cell receptor beta chain was obtained from a study of blood T cell repertoires in COVID-19. Overall study: Donors in the United States, Italy and Spain gave samples during acute or convalescent COVID-19. Nucleic acid was either cDNA or gDNA, and it came from T cells, B-cell-depleted T cells, or PBMCs.

Original processing methods: Nucleated cell number was recorded as an estimate derived from reference gene primer amplification. Some clones are missing from TCRdb's copy, which holds only in-frame ones; the method was immunoSEQ multiplex PCR. That table is the source of V, J and clone size, and D and trimming were worked out from the DNA. Of roughly 120,000 clones in the sample, 81% are singletons; the top ten hold 1.5% to 1.7%. Trimming cost V 5 bases and J 5 bases; bases outside gene matches: 4. The CDR3 is made up of 15 amino acids. Per the germline V gene, CDR1 is SGHTA and CDR2 is FQGNSA. The chain is built from TRBV7-2 and TRBJ2-5; 14 bases map to TRBD2. This receptor was taken from a man over 45 with acute or convalescent COVID-19. The sequenced material came from peripheral blood. The CDR3, as DNA: TGTGCCAGCAGCGCGACTAGCGGGGGGGGTGAGACCCAGTACTTC. The encoded protein is CASSATSGGGETQYF.